Sequencing of this TCR beta chain was carried out in a study of cytomegalovirus exposure and HLA in healthy donors. Notes on the study in general: No immune exposure information besides CMV serostatus was available.

This CDR3 contains 16 residues. Trimming stripped 1 base from V and 2 bases from J, with 15 bases between. Per the germline V gene, CDR1 is MGHRA and CDR2 is YSYEKL. The PCR had 60 Vbeta and 13 Jbeta primers. The method was immunoSEQ multiplex PCR; TCRdb's version includes in-frame clones alone and lacks a portion of them. The sample shows about 73,000 clones, around three quarters of them seen only once. This clone was counted only a few times. Antigen specificity is unknown. The rearrangement uses TRBV4-1 and TRBJ2-7; D may be TRBD2 (5 bases). This clonotype was obtained from a male donor in good health and CMV-seronegative. Sequenced: PBMCs. CDR3 DNA sequence: TGCGCCAGCAGCCAAGCCGAGGGTAATGGGCCCTACGAGCAGTACTTC. Its protein is CASSQAEGNGPYEQYF.